The 12 T cell receptor beta chains given below trace back to one sample, sequenced in a study of T cells in Graves' hyperthyroidism and ophthalmopathy. Amplification yielded TCR beta CDR3 regions, with RNA transcripts as the source. First-round RT-PCR with HTBI primers amplified the TCR CDR3 region. TCRdb reprocessed the multiplex PCR reads via MiXCR and lists one record per CDR3 protein. The repertoire holds 800,000 or so distinct CDR3 sequences, around 39% seen once, with approximately 10% in the top ten. Material for sequencing was blood. The receptors were gathered from a man younger than 35 with Graves' hyperthyroidism.

This clonotype was seen a few times. V gene TRBV7-8 combines with J gene TRBJ1-1; D is ambiguous. The CDR3 consists of 18 residues. Germline CDR1 and CDR2: SGHVS and FQNEAQ. Trimming left V 6 bases short and J 0 bases short, with 23 bases between. CDR3 loop: CASSSRRQGLTVNTEAFF. The CDR3 coding sequence is TGTGCCAGCAGTTCAAGAAGGCAAGGATTGACGGTGAACACTGAAGCTTTCTTT.

This clonotype was seen more than once but under ten times. V is TRBV7-2 and J is TRBJ1-3; a possible D gene is TRBD1 (5 bases). The V gene lost 4 bases and the J gene lost 3 bases, with 10 bases spanning the gap. The CDR3 loop spans 14 amino acids. Germline CDR1 reads SGHTA; CDR2 reads FQGNSA. CDR3: CASSSGGYGNTIYF. CDR3 coding DNA: TGTGCCAGCAGCTCCGGGGGATATGGAAACACCATATATTTT.

V is TRBV11-3 and J is TRBJ2-1; 9 bases map to TRBD2. The length of the CDR3 is 15 residues. Germline lookup yields CDR1 SGHNT and CDR2 YENEEA. V lost 3 bases to trimming and J lost 7 bases; unmatched junction nucleotides: 7. The CDR3 DNA reads as TGTGCCAGCAGCTTTGATAGCGGGAGCTCGAATGAGCAGTTCTTC. It yields the protein CASSFDSGSSNEQFF. Full variable domain (remainder filled in from reference TRBV11-3 and TRBJ2-1): EAGVVQSPRYKIIEKKQPVAFWCNPISGHNTLYWYLQNLGQGPELLIRYENEEAVDDSQLPKDRFSAERLKGVDSTLKIQPAELGDSAVYLCASSFDSGSSNEQFFGPGTRLTVL.

This clonotype was found many times. V usage is TRBV19 and J usage is TRBJ1-5; 8 bases are a match to TRBD1. With 9 bases clipped from V and 0 bases from J, the junction kept 7 bases outside the gene matches. The CDR3 is 15 residues long. Germline CDR1 is LNHDA and CDR2 is SQIVND (reference sequence). The CDR3 here is CASLDRGYSNQPQHF. As DNA, the CDR3 is TGTGCCAGCCTCGACAGGGGATATAGCAATCAGCCCCAGCATTTT.

Here the CDR3 reads CASSLADMVNNSPLHF. CDR3 sequence (DNA): TGTGCCAGCAGCTTAGCGGACATGGTGAATAATTCACCCCTCCACTTT. The chain has TRBV7-8 and TRBJ1-6, with TRBD1 as a possible D gene (5 bases). Germline-derived CDR1 and CDR2 are SGHVS and FQNEAQ. Trimming took off 0 bases at V and 5 bases at J, with 11 bases between the two ends. The CDR3 is 16 amino acids.

The genes are TRBV24-1 and TRBJ2-6; no reliable D call. V was trimmed by 12 bases and J by 0 bases, leaving 14 bases between them. CDR3 length equals 15 residues. Looked up from germline, CDR1 is KGHDR and CDR2 is SFDVKD. CDR3 bases: TGTGCCCTTGGGTTGGACGGCTCTGGGGCCAACGTCCTGACTTTC. It is translated as CALGLDGSGANVLTF.

The chain carries TRBV5-1 and TRBJ2-7; 11 bases are a match to TRBD2. CDR1 and CDR2 (germline): SGHRS, YFSETQ. V dropped 7 bases and J dropped 7; count of bases not matched to a gene: 16. This CDR3 is built from 16 residues. CDR3: CASALPTLAGAGEQYF. CDR3 in DNA: TGCGCCAGCGCCCTCCCGACACTAGCGGGAGCAGGGGAGCAGTACTTC.

This clonotype was observed at least ten times. The rearrangement uses TRBV7-9 and TRBJ2-5, with D hard to call. Germline lookup yields CDR1 SEHNR and CDR2 FQNEAQ (reference sequence). This CDR3 is built from 13 residues. Trimming shortened V by 8 bases and J by 2 bases, and 12 bases separated the two germline ends. The DNA of the CDR3 is TGTGCCAGCGGAGCCTGGGGACAAGAGACCCAGTACTTC. It yields the protein CASGAWGQETQYF.

V usage is TRBV10-3 and J usage is TRBJ2-7; tentatively, D is TRBD1 or TRBD2 (5 bases each). The germline V and J ends were trimmed by 2 bases and 1 base, with 21 bases remaining between them. This CDR3 is 18 amino acids long. Germline loops: CDR1 ENHRY, CDR2 SYGVKD. The CDR3 region is CAISEVSGRNLGSYEQYF. The CDR3 nucleotides read TGTGCCATCAGTGAGGTCTCGGGGCGGAATTTAGGGTCCTACGAGCAGTACTTC.

This chain links TRBV9 with TRBJ2-5; D uncertain. The CDR3 runs 13 residues. CDR1 is SGDLS, CDR2 YYNGEE, per germline. The germline V and J ends were trimmed by 4 bases and 7 bases, with 14 bases remaining between them. The DNA for the CDR3 is TGTGCCAGCAGCCAATCGGAGTTCGGGACCCAGTACTTC. Protein: CASSQSEFGTQYF.

This chain joins TRBV6-1 and TRBJ2-2, with D hard to call. Germline V gene data show CDR1 as MNHNS and CDR2 as SASEGT. The CDR3 is 14 residues long. V shed 5 bases and J shed 6 bases, with 13 bases lying between them. CDR3 DNA: TGTGCCAGCAGTTCCCGACTGGTGGCCGGGGAGCTGTTTTTT. Translating gives CASSSRLVAGELFF.

Points on this clonotype: A much larger clone lies a single base off, so this may be a read error. V usage is TRBV7-2 and J usage is TRBJ2-6; D gene uncertain. This CDR3 region has 16 residues. CDR1 is SGHTA and CDR2 is FQGNSA in the germline V gene. The CDR3 spells CASSLTRFPGVNVLTF. The CDR3 region has the DNA TGTGCCAGCAGCTTAACCCGGTTCCCTGGGGTCAACGTCCTGACTTTC.